This TCR beta chain comes out of a study of blood T cell repertoires in COVID-19. Study context: COVID-19 samples from acute and convalescent phases originated in the United States, Italy and Spain.

Clones were read by immunoSEQ multiplex PCR, and TCRdb kept only the in-frame ones, dropping some. The sample lists roughly 430,000 clones, 88% occurring once. Trimming cost V 2 bases and J 2 bases; bases outside gene matches: 1. The CDR3 is 15 residues long. Germline loops: CDR1 KGHSH, CDR2 LQKENI. Turning to this clone: Other DNA sequences in the sample encode the same CDR3.

This clonotype originated in a woman aged 40 to 50 with acute COVID-19. The sample comprised PBMCs or T cells enriched from blood (not recorded which). J is TRBJ2-2 and V is TRBV18, with 8 bases identical to TRBD1. CDR3 sequence (DNA): TGTGCCAGCTCACCAGGACAGGGAAACACCGGGGAGCTGTTTTTT. Translating it yields CASSPGQGNTGELFF.